What follows are 32 T cell receptor beta chains derived from one specimen sequenced in a study of CD8+ T cells in alopecia areata. Reverse transcribed after extraction, RNA yielded cDNA as the sequencing template. Assay: immunoSEQ multiplex PCR; the TCRdb copy retains only in-frame clones and omits some. The table has more than 100,000 clones, around 50% seen once; the top ten hold more than 8%. Sequenced input: CD4+ T cells sorted from blood. The receptors shown here come from a human donor in good health.

The chain recombines TRBV30 with TRBJ1-2, with 8 bases matching TRBD1. Losses at the gene ends were 0 bases for V and 7 bases for J; bases not matched to a gene: 10. CDR3 length equals 15 residues. Germline values: CDR1 GTSNPN, CDR2 SVGIG (reference sequence). The CDR3 loop reads CAWSVPDRAFGGYTF. In DNA, the CDR3 is TGTGCCTGGAGTGTACCGGACAGGGCATTTGGTGGCTACACCTTC. The variable domain in full, completed from reference TRBV30 and TRBJ1-2, reads SQTIHQWPATLVQPVGSPLSLECTVEGTSNPNLYWYRQAAGRGLQLLFYSVGIGQISSEVPQNLSASRPQDRQFILSSKKLLLSDSGFYLCAWSVPDRAFGGYTFGSGTRLTVV.

V is TRBV18 and J is TRBJ1-2; 7 bases align to TRBD1. Unmatched junction bases numbered 4, after V lost 2 bases and J lost 7 bases. The CDR3 has 13 residues. The germline V gene has CDR1 KGHSH and CDR2 LQKENI. The CDR3 coding sequence is TGTGCCAGCTCACCAACGACAGGGAGTGGCTACACCTTC. Protein: CASSPTTGSGYTF.

This clone was counted a few times. The rearrangement uses TRBV6-5 and TRBJ2-3; D remains ambiguous. Per germline, CDR1 MNHEY and CDR2 SVGAGI. V was clipped by 10 bases and J by 1 base, with 12 bases between them. This CDR3 is 13 amino acids long. CDR3 DNA: TGTGCCACCTCCTTCGACGGCACAGATACGCAGTATTTT. Translation: CATSFDGTDTQYF.

The gene calls are TRBV19 and TRBJ1-5; D is perhaps TRBD1 (6 bases). Between the trimmed V and J ends, which lost 2 bases and 4 bases, there was a span of 15 bases. There are 16 residues in the CDR3. Germline V gives CDR1 LNHDA, CDR2 SQIVND (reference sequence). The CDR3 nucleotides are TGTGCCAGTAGTATATTGGGAGGACAGCCTAATCAGCCCCAGCATTTT. Protein: CASSILGGQPNQPQHF.

V usage is TRBV30 and J usage is TRBJ1-3; TRBD1 is a possible D gene (5 bases). The CDR3 extends over 14 amino acids. V gave up 2 bases and J gave up 3 bases, with 11 bases separating them. The germline V gene has CDR1 GTSNPN and CDR2 SVGIG (reference sequence). CDR3 sequence: CAWSLERGGNTIYF. CDR3 bases: TGTGCCTGGAGTTTGGAGAGGGGTGGAAACACCATATATTTT.

The chain is built from TRBV27 and TRBJ1-2, with 7 bases aligning to TRBD1. The CDR3 extends over 14 amino acids. J was trimmed by 4 bases and V by 11 bases; bases with no gene match: 13. CDR1 is MNHEY, CDR2 SMNVEV, per germline (reference sequence). The CDR3 DNA reads as TGTGCCGGGGCAACAGGGGTTGGCCTCTATGGCTACACCTTC. It specifies CAGATGVGLYGYTF.

V is TRBV7-8 and J is TRBJ2-7, with 8 positions matching TRBD1. The CDR3 totals 14 residues. Trimming at V came to 7 bases and at J to 7 bases, leaving 12 bases not matched to a gene. From germline, CDR1 is SGHVS and CDR2 FQNEAQ. In nucleotides, the CDR3 is TGTGCCAGCACCGCACAGGGGGTGGTTGATGAGCAGTACTTC. It translates to CASTAQGVVDEQYF. The whole variable domain, filled in from reference TRBV7-8 and TRBJ2-7, reads GAGVSQSPRYKVAKRGQDVALRCDPISGHVSLFWYQQALGQGPEFLTYFQNEAQLDKSGLPSDRFFAERPEGSVSTLKIQRTQQEDSAVYLCASTAQGVVDEQYFGPGTRLTVT.

Only a few counts were recorded for this clone. This rearrangement joins TRBV28 to TRBJ2-7, with D uncertain. Germline values: CDR1 MDHEN, CDR2 SYDVKM. The V and J ends lost 2 bases and 0 bases respectively, with 14 bases between them. CDR3 length equals 16 residues. CDR3 residues: CASSLPQEPSSYEQYF. The CDR3, as DNA: TGTGCCAGCAGTTTACCCCAGGAACCCAGCTCCTACGAGCAGTACTTC.

V usage is TRBV28 and J usage is TRBJ2-7; 8 bases agree with TRBD1. Germline V gene lookup returns CDR1 MDHEN and CDR2 SYDVKM. CDR3 length: 14 amino acids. V lost 2 bases and J lost 3; bases outside the gene matches: 3. The CDR3 DNA is TGTGCCAGCAGTTTACTGGACAGGGACTACGAGCAGTACTTC. Its translation: CASSLLDRDYEQYF.

In nucleotides, the CDR3 is TGTGCCTGGAGTCTCCAGGACAATCAGCCCCAGCATTTT. Amino acid sequence: CAWSLQDNQPQHF. The V call is TRBV30, the J call TRBJ1-5; the D is unclear. CDR1 is GTSNPN, CDR2 SVGIG, per germline (reference sequence). The CDR3 runs 13 residues. Trimming took 2 bases from V and 3 from J, leaving 8 bases between them.

The V gene is TRBV28, the J gene TRBJ2-3, with TRBD2 identical over 7 bases. The CDR3 extends over 13 amino acids. The germline CDR1 and CDR2 sequences are MDHEN and SYDVKM. V lost 3 bases to trimming and J lost 4 bases; unmatched junction nucleotides: 1. CDR3 sequence: CASSLGGADTQYF. DNA of the CDR3: TGTGCCAGCAGTTTGGGGGGGGCAGATACGCAGTATTTT.

This chain uses TRBV30 with TRBJ1-6, with TRBD1 identical over 8 bases. Germline-derived CDR1 and CDR2 are GTSNPN and SVGIG (reference sequence). The CDR3 is 15 residues long. The ends lost 2 bases at V and 6 bases at J; junction bases unmatched: 6. For the CDR3, the DNA is TGTGCCTGGAGTTCCCGGGACAGGCTTAATTCACCCCTCCACTTT. The encoded protein is CAWSSRDRLNSPLHF.

This chain uses TRBV1 with TRBJ1-2. TRBV1 is designated a pseudogene. The CDR3 extends over 13 amino acids. CDR3 in amino acids: CTSSRIASYGYTF. The CDR3 DNA reads TGCACCAGCAGCCGCATAGCTTCTTATGGCTACACCTTC.

This chain connects TRBV7-2 to TRBJ1-2; the D is unclear. CDR1 and CDR2 (germline): SGHTA, FQGNSA. Trimming took 0 bases from V and 6 from J, leaving 14 bases between them. The CDR3 runs to 15 residues. In DNA form, the CDR3 reads TGTGCCAGCAGCTTAGCGCTTGGGTTGGGAGATGGCTACACCTTC. It yields the protein CASSLALGLGDGYTF.

V gene TRBV18 combines with J gene TRBJ1-6; D gene ambiguous. Looked up from germline, CDR1 is KGHSH and CDR2 is LQKENI. V was cut by 4 bases and J by 8 bases, with 18 bases left in between. The CDR3 is 16 amino acids. Here the CDR3 reads CASSQLGRPLDSPLHF. CDR3 bases: TGTGCCAGCTCACAACTTGGACGGCCACTAGATTCACCCCTCCACTTT.

V gene TRBV25-1 combines with J gene TRBJ2-5; possibly TRBD2 for D (6 bases). This CDR3 region has 17 residues. Per the germline V gene, CDR1 is MGHDK and CDR2 is SYGVNS. V shed 1 base and J shed 2 bases, with 17 bases lying between them. The CDR3 DNA reads as TGTGCCAGCAGTGAATCGGGGGTGGGGCCACAACAAGAGACCCAGTACTTC. This codes for CASSESGVGPQQETQYF.

This chain connects TRBV28 to TRBJ2-6, with D perhaps TRBD1 or TRBD2 (5 bases each). The CDR3 consists of 17 residues. The V and J ends lost 8 bases and 0 bases respectively, with 17 bases between them. Germline CDR1 is MDHEN and CDR2 is SYDVKM. CDR3 residues: CASCWGPSSSGANVLTF. Here the CDR3 DNA reads TGTGCCAGCTGTTGGGGACCGTCTAGCTCTGGGGCCAACGTCCTGACTTTC.

In its sample, this clone was seen once. The rearrangement joins TRBV15 to TRBJ1-2; D gene unclear. V lost 3 bases and J 8 bases, leaving 16 bases between the germline ends. CDR3 size: 14 residues. Germline values: CDR1 LNHNV, CDR2 YYDKDF (reference sequence). DNA of the CDR3: TGTGCCACCAGCAGGGAGGATCGTGGTGGCGGCTACACCTTC. It yields the protein CATSREDRGGGYTF.

The V and J genes are TRBV25-1 and TRBJ1-2, with D maybe TRBD1 (6 bases). CDR1 MGHDK and CDR2 SYGVNS come from the germline V gene. The CDR3 totals 14 residues. Deletions cut 4 bases from V and 4 bases from J, with 13 bases between. CDR3 bases: TGTGCCAGCAGTGGGACAGAGTTCCTCTATGGCTACACCTTC. This codes for CASSGTEFLYGYTF.

The CDR3 loop is CASSLLGSAGETQYF. In DNA form, the CDR3 reads TGCGCCAGCAGCTTGCTGGGATCTGCCGGGGAGACCCAGTACTTC. This chain joins TRBV5-1 and TRBJ2-5; the D is unclear. This CDR3 has 15 residues. Trimming pared 1 base from V and 5 bases from J, leaving 15 bases between. Germline CDR1 reads SGHRS; CDR2 reads YFSETQ.

The chain joins TRBV2 to TRBJ2-3; TRBD2 matches at 9 bases. V lost 6 bases and J lost 6; bases outside the gene matches: 13. CDR3 length equals 16 residues. Germline CDR1 is SNHLY and CDR2 is FYNNEI. CDR3 coding DNA: TGTGCCAGCAGGAGCCCCCAAGCGGGGGGCTCGGATACGCAGTATTTT. Its translation is CASRSPQAGGSDTQYF.

With regard to this clone: A junction end diverges from the germline sequence, so it may reflect a read error. This sequence joins TRBV18 and TRBJ1-2, with D maybe TRBD1 (5 bases). This CDR3 is built from 15 residues. The germline gives CDR1 KGHSH, CDR2 LQKENI. The CDR3 here is CARSPTRTPRYGYTF. The CDR3 DNA reads TGTGCCCGCTCACCGACCAGGACACCGCGTTATGGCTACACCTTC.

The chain joins TRBV15 to TRBJ1-2; 7 bases agree with TRBD1. Germline values: CDR1 LNHNV, CDR2 YYDKDF (reference sequence). J lost 4 bases, V lost 4 bases, and 9 bases had no gene match. This CDR3 region has 15 residues. The CDR3 spells CATSTSTGSGYGYTF. The CDR3 DNA reads as TGTGCCACCAGCACATCGACAGGGTCGGGCTATGGCTACACCTTC.

The CDR3 sequence is CASSEKGANTGELFF. CDR3 bases: TGTGCCAGCAGTGAGAAGGGTGCGAACACCGGGGAGCTGTTTTTT. The J gene is TRBJ2-2, the V gene TRBV2, with D hard to call. This CDR3 comprises 15 residues. Germline V lookup: CDR1 SNHLY, CDR2 FYNNEI. V dropped 3 bases and J dropped 0 bases, with 8 bases sitting between them. Combining the CDR3 with reference TRBV2 and TRBJ2-2 gives the whole variable domain EPEVTQTPSHQVTQMGQEVILRCVPISNHLYFYWYRQILGQKVEFLVSFYNNEISEKSEIFDDQFSVERPDGSNFTLKIRSTKLEDSAMYFCASSEKGANTGELFFGEGSRLTVL.

This clone came up a few times. V usage is TRBV29-1 and J usage is TRBJ2-1, with D perhaps assigned TRBD1 or TRBD2 (7 bases each). Germline V CDR1 and CDR2: SQVTM, ANQGSEA. V was trimmed by 5 bases and J by 4 bases, leaving 15 bases between them. This CDR3 is built from 14 residues. The chain's CDR3 is CSVRGGQSYNEQFF. The CDR3 region has the DNA TGCAGCGTTAGGGGGGGACAGTCGTACAATGAGCAGTTCTTC.

The genes are TRBV7-9 and TRBJ1-3; D ambiguous. Per germline, CDR1 SEHNR and CDR2 FQNEAQ (reference sequence). The CDR3 is 14 amino acids. V lost 5 bases, J lost 8 bases, and 16 bases lay in between. CDR3 residues: CASSLEGRYDTIYF. In nucleotides, the CDR3 is TGTGCCAGCAGCCTAGAGGGTAGATACGACACCATATATTTT.

Here the CDR3 reads CSVKFRSNYGYTF. The CDR3 bases are TGCAGCGTTAAATTCAGATCGAACTATGGCTACACCTTC. The V call is TRBV29-1, the J call TRBJ1-2; no definite D call. This CDR3 has 13 residues. V lost 5 bases and J 2 bases, leaving 12 bases between the germline ends. Germline V gene lookup returns CDR1 SQVTM and CDR2 ANQGSEA.

The rearrangement uses TRBV27 and TRBJ1-6; 9 nucleotides line up with TRBD1. Germline assignment: CDR1 MNHEY and CDR2 SMNVEV (reference sequence). Trimming removed 3 bases from V and 10 bases from J; junction bases left unmatched: 4. The CDR3 contains 14 residues. In DNA, the CDR3 is TGTGCCAGCAGTTTGGACAGGGGAGGCTCACCCCTCCACTTT. Amino acid sequence: CASSLDRGGSPLHF.

V is TRBV30 and J is TRBJ2-3; 13 bases agree with TRBD2. The CDR3 consists of 14 residues. CDR1 is GTSNPN and CDR2 is SVGIG in the germline V gene (reference sequence). V was pared by 3 bases and J by 6 bases, with 3 bases of the junction left unmatched. This chain's CDR3 is CAWRTSGGWDTQYF. CDR3 nucleotides: TGTGCCTGGAGGACTAGCGGGGGGTGGGATACGCAGTATTTT.

In its sample, this clone was seen once. The rearrangement uses TRBV7-2 and TRBJ1-5, with D perhaps matching TRBD1 (6 bases). Germline assignment: CDR1 SGHTA and CDR2 FQGNSA. Trimming cost V 5 bases and J 6 bases, with 11 bases left between them. The CDR3 totals 13 residues. The CDR3 DNA reads TGTGCCAGCAGCACGAGGGGGACTCAGCCCCAGCATTTT. It specifies CASSTRGTQPQHF.

The gene calls are TRBV4-2 and TRBJ1-1, with 8 nucleotides matching TRBD1. The CDR3 extends over 14 amino acids. Germline CDR1 LGHNA, CDR2 YNFKEQ. The junction had 6 bases not matched to a gene; V was cut back by 7 bases and J by 2 bases. The CDR3 bases are TGTGCCAGCACCCCGACAGGGGTCAACACTGAAGCTTTCTTT. It is translated as CASTPTGVNTEAFF.

The genes are TRBV2 and TRBJ1-6; D remains unclear. Trimming took off 8 bases at V and 8 bases at J, with 13 bases between the two ends. Per germline, CDR1 SNHLY and CDR2 FYNNEI. The CDR3 has 13 amino acids. CDR3 region: CASRPNQDSPLHF. Written as DNA, the CDR3 is TGTGCCAGCCGACCTAATCAAGATTCACCCCTCCACTTT.